This T cell receptor (beta chain) was sequenced in a study of cytomegalovirus exposure and HLA in healthy donors. Germline V lookup: CDR1 GTSNPN, CDR2 SVGIG (reference sequence). V lost 4 bases, J lost 2 bases, and 9 bases lay in between. The length of the CDR3 is 13 residues. The PCR employed 60 Vbeta primers together with 13 Jbeta primers. Assay: immunoSEQ multiplex PCR; the TCRdb copy retains only in-frame clones and omits some. This table has about 160,000 clones, about three quarters appearing once. This receptor was identified in a female donor in good health and CMV-seronegative. This chain joins TRBV30 and TRBJ2-1; a weak D match, TRBD2 (5 bases). Source material: PBMCs. CDR3 sequence reads: CAWTRETYNEQFF. The DNA for the CDR3 is TGTGCCTGGACGAGGGAAACCTACAATGAGCAGTTCTTC. Filled out from reference TRBV30 and TRBJ2-1, the complete variable domain reads SQTIHQWPATLVQPVGSPLSLECTVEGTSNPNLYWYRQAAGRGLQLLFYSVGIGQISSEVPQNLSASRPQDRQFILSSKKLLLSDSGFYLCAWTRETYNEQFFGPGTRLTVL.